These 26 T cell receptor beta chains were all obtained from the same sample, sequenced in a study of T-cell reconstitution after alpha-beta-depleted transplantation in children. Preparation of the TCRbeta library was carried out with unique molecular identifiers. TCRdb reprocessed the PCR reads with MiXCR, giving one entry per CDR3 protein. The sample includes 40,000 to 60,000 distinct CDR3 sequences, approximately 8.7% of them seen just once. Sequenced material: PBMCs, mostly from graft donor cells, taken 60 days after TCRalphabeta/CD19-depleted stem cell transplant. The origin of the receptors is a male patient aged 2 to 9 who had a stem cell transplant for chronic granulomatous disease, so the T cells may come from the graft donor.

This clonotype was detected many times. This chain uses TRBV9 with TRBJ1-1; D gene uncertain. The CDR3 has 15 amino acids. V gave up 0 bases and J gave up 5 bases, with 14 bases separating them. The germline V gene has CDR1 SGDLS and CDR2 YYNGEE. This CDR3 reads CASSVDGLAGTEAFF. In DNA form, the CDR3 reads TGTGCCAGCAGCGTAGATGGACTTGCTGGGACTGAAGCTTTCTTT.

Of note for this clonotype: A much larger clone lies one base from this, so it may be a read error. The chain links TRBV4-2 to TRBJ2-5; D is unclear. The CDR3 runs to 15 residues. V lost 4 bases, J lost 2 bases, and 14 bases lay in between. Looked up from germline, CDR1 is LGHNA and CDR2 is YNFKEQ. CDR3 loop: CASSRIGPYQETQYF. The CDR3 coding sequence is TGTGCCAGCAGCCGTATAGGGCCATATCAAGAGACCCAGTACTTC.

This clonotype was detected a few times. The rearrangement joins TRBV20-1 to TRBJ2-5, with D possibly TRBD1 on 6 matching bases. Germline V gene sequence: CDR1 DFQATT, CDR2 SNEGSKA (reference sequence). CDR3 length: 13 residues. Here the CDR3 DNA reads TGCAGCCACGGGACATCTAGGAAGGAGACCCAGTACTTC. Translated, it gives CSHGTSRKETQYF.

The DNA for the CDR3 is TGCAGTGCTAGAGTTATGGTAGGGTACTATGGCTACACCTTC. Its translation: CSARVMVGYYGYTF. The chain carries TRBV20-1 and TRBJ1-2; D not resolved. CDR1 and CDR2 from the germline V gene are DFQATT and SNEGSKA (reference sequence). V was shortened by 1 base and J by 3 bases, with 12 bases between the two germline ends. The CDR3 is made up of 14 amino acids.

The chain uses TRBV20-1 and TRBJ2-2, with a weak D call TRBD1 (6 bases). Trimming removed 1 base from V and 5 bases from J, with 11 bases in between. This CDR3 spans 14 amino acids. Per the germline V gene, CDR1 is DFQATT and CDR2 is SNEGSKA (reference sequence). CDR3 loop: CSARAWTATGELFF. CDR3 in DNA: TGCAGTGCTAGAGCGTGGACAGCTACCGGGGAGCTGTTTTTT.

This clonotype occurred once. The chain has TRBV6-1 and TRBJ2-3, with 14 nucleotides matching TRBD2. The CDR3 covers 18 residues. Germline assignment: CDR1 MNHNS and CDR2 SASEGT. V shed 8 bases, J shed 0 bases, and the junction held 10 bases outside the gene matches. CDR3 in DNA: TGTGCCAGCTTTCTTGTCGGGACTAGCGGGGGTAGCACAGATACGCAGTATTTT. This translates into CASFLVGTSGGSTDTQYF.

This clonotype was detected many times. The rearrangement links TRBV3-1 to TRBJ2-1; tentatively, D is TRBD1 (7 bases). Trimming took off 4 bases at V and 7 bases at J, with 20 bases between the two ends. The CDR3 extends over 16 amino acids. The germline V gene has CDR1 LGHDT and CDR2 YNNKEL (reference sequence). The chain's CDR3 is CASSPNRAGGRNEQFF. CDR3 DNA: TGTGCCAGCAGCCCAAATCGGGCAGGGGGGCGGAATGAGCAGTTCTTC.

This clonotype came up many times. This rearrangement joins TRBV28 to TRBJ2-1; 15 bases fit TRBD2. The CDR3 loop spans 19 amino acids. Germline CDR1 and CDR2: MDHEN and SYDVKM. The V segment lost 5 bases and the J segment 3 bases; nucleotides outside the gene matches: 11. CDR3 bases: TGTGCCAGCAGTGTGGGACTAGCGGGAGGCGGGGGGGGCTACAATGAGCAGTTCTTC. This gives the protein CASSVGLAGGGGGYNEQFF.

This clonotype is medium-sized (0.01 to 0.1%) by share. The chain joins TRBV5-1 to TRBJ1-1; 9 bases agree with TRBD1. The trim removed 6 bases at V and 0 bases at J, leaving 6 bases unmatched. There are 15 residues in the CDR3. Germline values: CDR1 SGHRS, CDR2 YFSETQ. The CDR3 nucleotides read TGCGCCAGCACCGGGACAGGGAATTTGAACACTGAAGCTTTCTTT. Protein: CASTGTGNLNTEAFF.

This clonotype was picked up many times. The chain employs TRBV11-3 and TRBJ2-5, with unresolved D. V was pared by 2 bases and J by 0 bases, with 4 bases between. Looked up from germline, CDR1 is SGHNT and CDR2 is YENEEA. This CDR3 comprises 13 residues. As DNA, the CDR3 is TGTGCCAGCAGCTTACAGAACCAAGAGACCCAGTACTTC. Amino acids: CASSLQNQETQYF.

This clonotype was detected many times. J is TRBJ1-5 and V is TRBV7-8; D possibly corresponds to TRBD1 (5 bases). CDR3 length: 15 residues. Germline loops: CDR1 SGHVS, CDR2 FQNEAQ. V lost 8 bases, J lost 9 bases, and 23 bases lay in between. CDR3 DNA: TGTGCCAGCGGCCACCCCGGGACGCTTTTGGGGCCCCAGCATTTT. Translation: CASGHPGTLLGPQHF.

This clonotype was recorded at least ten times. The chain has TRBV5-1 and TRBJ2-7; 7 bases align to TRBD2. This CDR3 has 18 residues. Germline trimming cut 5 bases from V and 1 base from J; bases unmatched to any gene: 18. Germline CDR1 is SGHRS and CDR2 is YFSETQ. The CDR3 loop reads CASSLGGWREMVSYEQYF. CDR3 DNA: TGCGCCAGCAGTCTCGGTGGATGGCGGGAGATGGTGTCCTACGAGCAGTACTTC.

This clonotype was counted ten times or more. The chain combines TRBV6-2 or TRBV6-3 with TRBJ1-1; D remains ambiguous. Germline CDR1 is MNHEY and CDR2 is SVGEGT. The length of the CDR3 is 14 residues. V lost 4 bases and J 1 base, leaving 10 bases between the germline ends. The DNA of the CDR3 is TGTGCCAGCAGTTGGGGATACTGGAACACTGAAGCTTTCTTT. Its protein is CASSWGYWNTEAFF.

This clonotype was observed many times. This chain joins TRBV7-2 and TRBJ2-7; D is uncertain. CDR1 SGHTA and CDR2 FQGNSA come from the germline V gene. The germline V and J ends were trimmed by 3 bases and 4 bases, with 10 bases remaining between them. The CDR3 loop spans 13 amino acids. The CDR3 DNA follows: TGTGCCAGCAGCTTCTCCCCACTATACGAGCAGTACTTC. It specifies CASSFSPLYEQYF.

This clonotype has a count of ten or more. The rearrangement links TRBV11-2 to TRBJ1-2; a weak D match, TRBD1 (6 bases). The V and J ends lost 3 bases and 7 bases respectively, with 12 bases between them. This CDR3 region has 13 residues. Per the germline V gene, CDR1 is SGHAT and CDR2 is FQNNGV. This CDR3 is CASSFVQGGGYTF. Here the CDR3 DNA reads TGTGCCAGCAGCTTTGTACAGGGAGGTGGCTACACCTTC. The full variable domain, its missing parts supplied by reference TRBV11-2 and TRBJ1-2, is EAGVAQSPRYKIIEKRQSVAFWCNPISGHATLYWYQQILGQGPKLLIQFQNNGVVDDSQLPKDRFSAERLKGVDSTLKIQPAKLEDSAVYLCASSFVQGGGYTFGSGTRLTVV.

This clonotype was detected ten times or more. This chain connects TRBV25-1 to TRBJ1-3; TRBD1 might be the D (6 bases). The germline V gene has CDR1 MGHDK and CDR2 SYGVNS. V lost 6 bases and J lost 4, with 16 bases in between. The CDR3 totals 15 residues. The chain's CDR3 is CASSLSQGTGNTIYF. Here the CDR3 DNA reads TGTGCCAGCAGCCTTAGCCAGGGGACGGGAAACACCATATATTTT.

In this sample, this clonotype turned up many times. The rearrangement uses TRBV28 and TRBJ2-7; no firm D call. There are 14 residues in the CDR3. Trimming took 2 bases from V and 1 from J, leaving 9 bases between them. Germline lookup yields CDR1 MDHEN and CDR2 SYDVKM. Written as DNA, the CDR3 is TGTGCCAGCAGTTTAACGGTTCAGTCCTACGAGCAGTACTTC. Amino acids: CASSLTVQSYEQYF.

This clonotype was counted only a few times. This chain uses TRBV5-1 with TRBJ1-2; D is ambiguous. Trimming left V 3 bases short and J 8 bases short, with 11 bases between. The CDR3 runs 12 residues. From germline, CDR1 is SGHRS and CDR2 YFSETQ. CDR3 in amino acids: CASSWGDEGYTF. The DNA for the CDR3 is TGCGCCAGCAGCTGGGGAGATGAGGGCTACACCTTC.

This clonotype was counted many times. CDR3 protein: CASSLVWPHPTNEKLFF. As DNA, the CDR3 is TGTGCCAGCAGCTTAGTATGGCCCCACCCAACTAATGAAAAACTGTTTTTT. The chain links TRBV7-2 to TRBJ1-4; D not certain. This CDR3 has 17 residues. CDR1 is SGHTA, CDR2 FQGNSA, per germline. The ends were cut back, 1 base at V and 0 bases at J, with 12 bases in the middle.

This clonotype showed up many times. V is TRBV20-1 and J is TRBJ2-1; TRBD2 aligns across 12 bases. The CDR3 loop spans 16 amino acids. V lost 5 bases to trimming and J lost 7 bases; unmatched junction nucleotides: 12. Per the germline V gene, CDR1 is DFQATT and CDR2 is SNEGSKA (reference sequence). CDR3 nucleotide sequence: TGCAGTGCTTCTGGCCTCACTAGCGGGAGGATAAATGAGCAGTTCTTC. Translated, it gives CSASGLTSGRINEQFF.

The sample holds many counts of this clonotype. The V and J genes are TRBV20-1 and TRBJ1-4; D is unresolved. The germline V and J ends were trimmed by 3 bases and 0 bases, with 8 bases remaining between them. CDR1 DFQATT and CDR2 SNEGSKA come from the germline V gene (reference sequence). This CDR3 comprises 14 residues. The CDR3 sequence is CSASLVTTNEKLFF. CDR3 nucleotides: TGCAGTGCTAGTTTGGTGACAACTAATGAAAAACTGTTTTTT.

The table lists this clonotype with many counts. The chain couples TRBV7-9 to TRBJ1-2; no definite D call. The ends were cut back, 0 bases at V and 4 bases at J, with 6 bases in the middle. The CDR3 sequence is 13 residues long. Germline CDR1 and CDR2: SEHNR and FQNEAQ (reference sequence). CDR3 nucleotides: TGTGCCAGCAGCTTAGCCGGGCCCTATGGCTACACCTTC. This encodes CASSLAGPYGYTF.

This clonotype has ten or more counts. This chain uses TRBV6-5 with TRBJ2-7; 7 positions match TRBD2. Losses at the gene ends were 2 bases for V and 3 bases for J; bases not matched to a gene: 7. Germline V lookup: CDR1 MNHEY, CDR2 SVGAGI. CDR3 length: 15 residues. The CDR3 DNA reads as TGTGCCAGCAGTTACGAGGCTAGCGGTTACTACGAGCAGTACTTC. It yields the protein CASSYEASGYYEQYF.

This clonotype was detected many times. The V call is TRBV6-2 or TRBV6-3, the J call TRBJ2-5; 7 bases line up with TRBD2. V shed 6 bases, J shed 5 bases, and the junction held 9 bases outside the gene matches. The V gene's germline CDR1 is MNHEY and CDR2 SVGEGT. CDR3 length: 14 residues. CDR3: CASSGMAGEETQYF. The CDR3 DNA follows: TGTGCCAGCAGCGGTATGGCGGGGGAGGAGACCCAGTACTTC.

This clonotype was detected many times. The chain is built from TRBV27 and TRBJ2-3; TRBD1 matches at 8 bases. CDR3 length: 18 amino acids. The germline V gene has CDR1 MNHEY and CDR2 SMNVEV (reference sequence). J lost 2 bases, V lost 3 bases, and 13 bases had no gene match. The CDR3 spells CASSLATSGQGNTDTQYF. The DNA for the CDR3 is TGTGCCAGCAGTTTGGCGACCTCAGGACAGGGCAACACAGATACGCAGTATTTT.

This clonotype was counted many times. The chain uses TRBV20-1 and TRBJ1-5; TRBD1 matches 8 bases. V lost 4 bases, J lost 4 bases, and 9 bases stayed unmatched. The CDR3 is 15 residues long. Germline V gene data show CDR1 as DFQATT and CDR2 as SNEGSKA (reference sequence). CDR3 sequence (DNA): TGCAGTGCTAAACTGACAGGGGCCAGAAATCAGCCCCAGCATTTT. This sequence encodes CSAKLTGARNQPQHF.